The 7 T cell receptor beta chains below come from one sample, sequenced in a study of cytomegalovirus exposure and HLA in healthy donors (dated by TCRdb to between 2016 and 2019). Libraries were prepared through the immunoSEQ multiplex PCR assay. A mixture of 60 forward primers for TCR Vbeta segments and 13 reverse primers for TCR Jbeta segments was used in the multiplex PCR. TCRdb holds this immuneACCESS table with in-frame rearrangements only. Some clones are missing; in checked studies, unresolved V genes explain under half, and the rest has no known cause. The sample includes some 150,000 clones, with around 80% observed a single time. The ten largest make up less than 3.5% of the sample. Sequencing input: PBMCs. These receptors came from a woman aged 25 to 45 in good health and CMV-seronegative.

This chain connects TRBV14 to TRBJ1-1, with D possibly being TRBD1 (5 bases). V dropped 6 bases and J dropped 2 bases, with 16 bases sitting between them. The germline gives CDR1 SGHDN, CDR2 FVKESK. The CDR3 is 15 residues long. The CDR3 sequence is CASSLGGAFNTEAFF. As DNA, the CDR3 is TGTGCCAGCAGTCTTGGTGGGGCCTTCAACACTGAAGCTTTCTTT.

This clone was counted between two and nine times. The chain combines TRBV10-2 with TRBJ1-5; 10 nucleotides line up with TRBD1. The junction had 4 bases not matched to a gene; V was cut back by 7 bases and J by 4 bases. The CDR3 loop spans 14 amino acids. Germline V gene data show CDR1 as WSHSY and CDR2 as SAAADI. CDR3 sequence reads: CASTLGQGNQPQHF. The DNA for the CDR3 is TGCGCCAGCACCCTGGGACAGGGGAATCAGCCCCAGCATTTT.

The chain carries TRBV27 and TRBJ2-2; D is uncertain. The CDR3 has 14 residues. CDR1 and CDR2 from the germline V gene are MNHEY and SMNVEV (reference sequence). Trimming shortened V by 6 bases and J by 6 bases, and 14 bases separated the two germline ends. The CDR3 DNA is TGTGCCAGCAGCATCTCCCAGCGAGCCGGGGAGCTGTTTTTT. Its protein is CASSISQRAGELFF.

This chain connects TRBV5-4 to TRBJ2-1, with D possibly being TRBD2 (6 bases). Germline CDR1 is SGHNT and CDR2 is YYREEE (reference sequence). Trimming pared 4 bases from V and 8 bases from J, leaving 13 bases between. CDR3 length: 13 residues. The CDR3 sequence: CASSPIGSDEQFF. The CDR3 region has the DNA TGTGCCAGCAGCCCGATCGGGAGCGATGAGCAGTTCTTC.

The chain couples TRBV6-5 to TRBJ1-5, with TRBD1 matching 7 bases. The CDR3 consists of 15 residues. The J segment lost 0 bases and the V segment lost 6 bases, leaving 5 bases of the junction unmatched. CDR1 and CDR2 from the germline V gene are MNHEY and SVGAGI. For the CDR3, the DNA is TGTGCCAGCAGCTTGGGACAGACTAGCAATCAGCCCCAGCATTTT. This sequence encodes CASSLGQTSNQPQHF.

J is TRBJ1-4 and V is TRBV4-3; 7 nucleotides agree with TRBD1. Losses at the gene ends were 4 bases for V and 6 bases for J; bases not matched to a gene: 8. The germline V gene encodes CDR1 LGHNA and CDR2 YSLEER. The length of the CDR3 is 15 residues. CDR3 loop: CASSPRDQGDEKLFF. The CDR3 DNA sequence: TGCGCCAGCAGCCCCCGGGACCAGGGGGATGAAAAACTGTTTTTT.

In this sample, this clone turned up a few times. V and J are TRBV4-3 and TRBJ2-2; D is possibly TRBD1 (6 bases). The CDR3 spans 16 residues. Trimming removed 3 bases from V and 5 bases from J, with 16 bases in between. Germline V gene sequence: CDR1 LGHNA, CDR2 YSLEER. The CDR3 DNA is TGCGCCAGCAGCCATCTGCTGGACAGAGGAACCGGGGAGCTGTTTTTT. Translation gives CASSHLLDRGTGELFF.